This TCR beta chain appears in the sequencing data of a study of T-cell memory formation after mild COVID-19. Germline loops: CDR1 SNHLY, CDR2 FYNNEI. The CDR3 totals 11 residues. Trimming took 8 bases from V and 6 from J, leaving 10 bases between them. Libraries for TCRalpha and TCRbeta carried sample barcodes and unique molecular identifiers via 5'RACE. TCRdb passed the 5' RACE reads through MiXCR, listing each CDR3 protein once. The repertoire includes about 290,000 distinct CDR3 sequences, roughly 17% of them detected once, and 20% to 25% sits in the top ten. Sequencing input: PBMCs or a T cell subset sorted from them (not recorded which). V gene TRBV2 combines with J gene TRBJ1-1; D remains unclear. This receptor was obtained from a man younger than 35 who had mild COVID-19 (a few samples of this study predate the infection). Cell type and time point are not known. CDR3 loop: CASGLRAEAFF. CDR3 nucleotides: TGTGCCAGCGGTTTAAGAGCTGAAGCTTTCTTT.